The entry below gives a single TCR beta chain sequence along with its context. The antigen remains unidentified. Germline V CDR1 and CDR2: WSHSY, SAAADI. Trimming took 0 bases from V and 2 from J; bases not matched to a gene: 14. This CDR3 has 19 residues. This sample was taken from a study of shared clonotypes between healthy human individuals. Study-wide results and caveats: In contrast to clonotypes shared by all four donors, non-shared clonotypes had lower generation probabilities.

CD45RO-negative cells were positively selected for CCR7, leaving out terminally differentiated effector memory CD45RA+ cells. Genomic DNA from each subset was divided evenly over several immunoSEQ plates. The protocol was immunoSEQ multiplex PCR, while the TCRdb copy is restricted to in-frame clones and leaves out a portion. The repertoire holds about 550,000 clones, around 95% seen once, with 0.11% in the top ten. The sequencing input was naive CD8+ T cells sorted from blood. The chain recombines TRBV10-2 with TRBJ2-3, with 7 bases identical to TRBD2. The origin of this receptor is a woman in her twenties or thirties in good health. In DNA form, the CDR3 reads TGCGCCAGCAGTGAGTCGTTCTTTTGGACCGCGGGGGTCACAGATACGCAGTATTTT. Translation: CASSESFFWTAGVTDTQYF.